The rows below give T cell receptor beta chains drawn from one sample of a study of T cell responses to AZD1222 COVID-19 vaccine. The assay was immunoSEQ multiplex PCR, and TCRdb's table has in-frame clones only and misses some. The sample shows roughly 120,000 clones, roughly 87% of them seen only once. The sample in question was peripheral blood, obtained 28 days after the second AZD1222 dose. The receptors originated from an adult who received the AZD1222 COVID-19 vaccine. Both conserved end residues are part of each CDR3. Each record gives: D gene, V gene, J gene, clone size, CDR3 protein, CDR3 DNA. The D gene is left open where the match is weak. Not all rows give a size; the values are once, few, many and, for expanded clones, a class.

>-|TRBV5-1|TRBJ2-3|-
CASSWAPGRENTQYF
TGCGCCAGCAGCTGGGCCCCGGGCCGCGAGAATACGCAGTATTTT
>-|TRBV2|TRBJ1-5|-
CASTLQGRGNQPQHF
TGTGCCAGCACGTTACAGGGTAGGGGCAATCAGCCCCAGCATTTT
>TRBD2|TRBV7-6|TRBJ2-1|-
CASSVEGASGGDNEQFF
TGTGCCAGCAGCGTAGAGGGTGCTAGCGGGGGGGACAATGAGCAGTTCTTC
>TRBD1|TRBV27|TRBJ2-7|-
CASSATGGYEQYF
TGTGCCAGCAGTGCGACAGGGGGCTACGAGCAGTACTTC
>-|TRBV3-1/TRBV3-2|TRBJ1-5|-
CASSQRVWEKQQPVRNQPQHF
TGTGCCAGCAGCCAAAGGGTCTGGGAAAAACAACAGCCTGTCCGCAATCAGCCCCAGCATTTT
>TRBD1|TRBV7-3|TRBJ1-1|-
CASSLTPGTGGTEAFF
TGTGCCAGCAGCTTAACCCCCGGGACAGGGGGCACTGAAGCTTTCTTT
>-|TRBV5-1|TRBJ2-3|-
CASSWSGSSTDTQYF
TGCGCCAGCAGCTGGAGCGGGTCTAGCACAGATACGCAGTATTTT
>TRBD2|TRBV20-1|TRBJ2-3|-
CSASLAGADTQYF
TGCAGTGCTAGTCTAGCGGGGGCAGATACGCAGTATTTT
>-|TRBV7-8|TRBJ1-5|-
CASSLGHSSGSNQPQHF
TGTGCCAGCAGCTTAGGCCACAGTTCAGGGTCCAATCAGCCCCAGCATTTT
>-|TRBV6-5|TRBJ1-2|-
CASSYSDRLMDYTF
TGTGCCAGCAGTTACTCGGACAGACTTATGGACTACACCTTC
>-|TRBV7-2|TRBJ1-2|-
CASSLEGVGDGYTF
TGTGCCAGCAGCTTAGAGGGGGTAGGGGATGGCTACACCTTC
>-|TRBV3-1/TRBV3-2|TRBJ2-5|-
CASSQDWGGRETQYF
TGTGCCAGCAGCCAAGATTGGGGGGGCCGAGAGACCCAGTACTTC
>-|TRBV9|TRBJ1-3|-
CASSGGEEGGISGNTIYF
TGTGCCAGCAGCGGCGGGGAGGAAGGGGGGATCTCTGGAAACACCATATATTTT
>-|TRBV6-4|TRBJ1-6|few
CASSDFSYNSPLHF
TGTGCCAGCAGTGATTTCTCCTATAATTCACCCCTCCACTTT
>-|TRBV12-3/TRBV12-4|TRBJ1-1|-
CASSFKSEAFF
TGTGCCAGCAGTTTCAAGAGCGAAGCTTTCTTT
>TRBD1|TRBV24-1|TRBJ1-2|once
CATSSGGYGYTF
TGTGCCACCTCCTCAGGGGGCTATGGCTACACCTTC
>-|TRBV2|TRBJ2-2|-
CASSPLGLNTGELFF
TGTGCCAGTAGTCCCCTCGGCCTTAACACCGGGGAGCTGTTTTTT
>-|TRBV7-9|TRBJ1-5|-
CASSLGSQSLAQPQHF
TGTGCCAGCAGCTTAGGGTCTCAGAGTTTAGCTCAGCCCCAGCATTTT
>-|TRBV10-1|TRBJ2-2|-
CASGRGLGINTGELFF
TGCGCCAGCGGAAGGGGCCTCGGGATCAACACCGGGGAGCTGTTTTTT
>-|TRBV2|TRBJ2-1|few
CASSAQGLSYNEQFF
TGTGCCAGCAGTGCACAGGGTCTCTCCTACAATGAGCAGTTCTTC
>-|TRBV7-6|TRBJ2-2|-
CASSLARGVTGELFF
TGTGCCAGCAGCTTAGCGAGAGGGGTTACCGGGGAGCTGTTTTTT
>-|TRBV7-9|TRBJ1-2|-
CASSLGTAINYGYTF
TGTGCCAGCAGCCTTGGGACTGCGATCAACTATGGCTACACCTTC
>TRBD1|TRBV25-1|TRBJ1-4|-
CASSARQGGPLIEKLFF
TGTGCCAGCAGTGCCAGACAGGGGGGGCCTTTGATTGAAAAACTGTTTTTT
>-|TRBV10-3|TRBJ2-1|-
CATLTGRSSYNEQFF
TGTGCCACCTTGACAGGCCGTAGCTCCTACAATGAGCAGTTCTTC
>-|TRBV7-2|TRBJ1-2|-
CASNYQGSNYGYTF
TGTGCCAGCAACTACCAGGGCTCCAACTATGGCTACACCTTC
>-|TRBV6-2/TRBV6-3|TRBJ2-7|-
CASSPRVLFAYEQYF
TGTGCCAGCAGTCCGAGGGTGCTCTTCGCCTACGAGCAGTACTTC
>-|TRBV4-1|TRBJ1-3|-
CASSQGQQGGRSGNTIYF
TGCGCCAGCAGCCAAGGACAACAGGGTGGACGCTCTGGAAACACCATATATTTT